In its sample, the clone carrying this T cell receptor (beta chain) was seen many times. The antigen is not known. RNA transcripts yielded amplified TCR beta CDR3 regions. The TCR CDR3 was amplified in a first-round RT-PCR using the HTBI primer set. TCRdb called the multiplex PCR reads again in MiXCR, with one record for every CDR3 protein. The data contain 400,000 to 500,000 distinct CDR3 sequences, over 12% of them seen just once; the ten biggest clones take up less than 15%. The data originate from a study of T cells in Graves' hyperthyroidism and ophthalmopathy. Study results and limitations: The model made its ophthalmopathy prediction, and onset followed a median roughly six months later.

The study excluded patients with uncontrolled infection, other autoimmune disease, pregnancy or lactation. Germline lookup yields CDR1 SQVTM and CDR2 ANQGSEA. CDR3 length: 15 residues. The J segment lost 3 bases and the V segment lost 2 bases, leaving 7 bases of the junction unmatched. Sequenced sample: blood. This receptor was taken from a man aged 18-30 years with Graves' ophthalmopathy. This chain uses TRBV29-1 with TRBJ2-7, with 10 bases identical to TRBD2. The CDR3 sequence: CSVERTSGTFYEQYF. DNA of the CDR3: TGCAGCGTTGAAAGAACTAGCGGGACCTTCTACGAGCAGTACTTC.